This entry concerns a single TCR beta chain. The record originates from a study of cytotoxic CD8 clonotypes in ibrutinib-treated CLL. This CDR3 spans 12 amino acids. From germline, CDR1 is SQVTM and CDR2 ANQGSEA. V gave up 7 bases and J gave up 4 bases, with 13 bases separating them. The targeted sequencing depth was 1 in 200,000 to 1 in 1 million T cells. Profiling relied on immunoSEQ multiplex PCR, and the TCRdb table lists in-frame clones only, not all of them. The table lists approximately 160,000 clones, roughly 90% of them singletons, with about 2.9% in the top ten. V and J are TRBV29-1 and TRBJ1-1, with D perhaps matching TRBD1 (5 bases). The sample was PBMCs, taken at disease progression, from a patient treated with ibrutinib. This TCR was sampled from a human donor with chronic lymphocytic leukemia. Here the CDR3 reads CSAAQGGTEAFF. In DNA form, the CDR3 reads TGCAGCGCCGCGCAGGGAGGCACTGAAGCTTTCTTT. Combining the CDR3 with reference TRBV29-1 and TRBJ1-1 gives the whole variable domain SAVISQKPSRDICQRGTSLTIQCQVDSQVTMMFWYRQQPGQSLTLIATANQGSEATYESGFVIDKFPISRPNLTFSTLTVSNMSPEDSSIYLCSAAQGGTEAFFGQGTRLTVV.